These T cell receptor beta chains were read from a single sample in a study of T cell repertoires in cytomegalovirus infection. No antigens are known for them. Using its own MiXCR run on the reads, TCRdb lists one record per CDR3 protein. The sample holds around 710,000 distinct CDR3 sequences, about 28% seen once. The sequenced sample was cultured CD8+ T cells from PBMCs, obtained from culture after CMV antigen stimulation. These receptors came from a human donor in good health (CMV status not recorded). Some clones in this sample may be carry-over from other donors' samples. CDR3s include the opening cysteine and the closing phenylalanine or tryptophan. The order of the fields is J gene, V gene, clone size, CDR3 length, CDR3 protein. Clone sizes are given selectively: once, few, many, or a class where the clone is expanded.

>TRBJ2-5|TRBV12-5|.|13
CASGWGQQETQYF
>TRBJ1-2|TRBV12-5|few|12
CASGAGGYGYTF
>TRBJ2-2|TRBV27|few|16
CASSLSLAGVAGELFF
>TRBJ1-1|TRBV7-4|.|14
CASRLDRAGTEAFF
>TRBJ2-3|TRBV14|.|15
CASSQDRRGRDTQYF
>TRBJ1-2|TRBV9|.|16
CASSVVGVSYFYGYTF
>TRBJ2-5|TRBV20-1|few|17
CSALPRLAGVTEETQYF
>TRBJ2-1|TRBV7-8|many|14
CASSLGQVYNEQFF
>TRBJ2-5|TRBV7-4|.|17
CASSPGNYGRDQETQYF
>TRBJ2-3|TRBV7-8|many|15
CASSPLRLATDTQYF
>TRBJ1-5|TRBV6-1|many|14
CASRDLLGNQPQHF
>TRBJ1-5|TRBV7-6|many|14
CASSLGGRLQPQHF
>TRBJ2-4|TRBV5-4|few|12
CASSPGTHIQYF
>TRBJ2-5|TRBV9|few|15
CASSVWAGYQETQYF
>TRBJ2-7|TRBV4-1|.|16
CASSPPAPGRSYEQYF
>TRBJ2-5|TRBV28|few|18
CASSLKWLAGVPFETQYF
>TRBJ2-1|TRBV15|few|15
CATSRVSGVYNEQFF
>TRBJ1-1|TRBV2|.|12
CASSEWDRKAFF
>TRBJ1-2|TRBV4-3|once|16
CASSQGLAGPDYGYTF
>TRBJ1-1|TRBV4-1|.|15
CASNPGGGMNTEAFF
>TRBJ2-2|TRBV6-6|few|15
CATSGGGSNTGELFF
>TRBJ2-7|TRBV5-1|.|15
CASSPTPGGTAEQYF
>TRBJ2-1|TRBV4-1|.|13
CASSLPGLVGQFF
>TRBJ2-7|TRBV19|.|12
CASSIVGREQYF
>TRBJ1-1|TRBV19|.|14
CASTMWQGNPEAFF
>TRBJ2-1|TRBV11-1|.|15
CASSVQGSSYNEQFF
>TRBJ2-2|TRBV6-2/TRBV6-3|.|13
CASSQPSTGELFF
>TRBJ2-7|TRBV27|.|13
CASSGPSDREQYF
>TRBJ2-5|TRBV4-3|few|16
CASSQDLAAYQETQYF
>TRBJ2-4|TRBV10-3|few|16
CAIRTGGELAKNIQYF
>TRBJ1-1|TRBV7-8|few|14
CASSLVISNTEAFF
>TRBJ2-1|TRBV5-1|.|14
CASSLLNSYNEQFF
>TRBJ2-1|TRBV7-2|.|15
CAGSPSGGAGDEQFF
>TRBJ1-4|TRBV12-3/TRBV12-4|few|15
CASTLPGGVEEKLFF
>TRBJ2-1|TRBV6-1|.|12
CASLGSHNEQFF
>TRBJ1-5|TRBV10-3|.|15
CAISETGQSNQPQHF
>TRBJ1-4|TRBV6-1|many|14
CASSRGPQREKLFF
>TRBJ1-5|TRBV6-6|.|15
CASSYVWDRDQPQHF
>TRBJ1-1|TRBV18|.|15
CASSPWVDPNTEAFF
>TRBJ2-1|TRBV20-1|.|14
CSAMPRGPRGEQFF
>TRBJ2-3|TRBV12-3/TRBV12-4|.|13
CASSPGGEDTQYF
>TRBJ2-2|TRBV6-2/TRBV6-3|.|15
CASSEKDPNTGELFF
>TRBJ1-1|TRBV5-1|.|14
CASSLYTGYTEAFF
>TRBJ2-7|TRBV7-9|.|17
CASSFNQRGGSFYEQYF
>TRBJ1-4|TRBV4-1|.|14
CASSQVAIYEKLFF
>TRBJ2-5|TRBV4-3|few|16
CASSQSASGVKETQYF
>TRBJ2-2|TRBV12-3/TRBV12-4|many|16
CASSSRQGIHTGELFF
>TRBJ2-1|TRBV4-1|.|13
CASSQERVDEQFF
>TRBJ1-2|TRBV6-1|few|13
CASSPDADHGYTF
>TRBJ1-2|TRBV6-2/TRBV6-3|.|16
CASSPTGGPPNYGYTF